This T cell receptor (beta chain) is from a study of control samples from healthy donors and cancer patients. Data came from immunoSEQ multiplex PCR; TCRdb stores just in-frame clones and leaves some out. This sample has 100,000 to 120,000 clones, with 88% found just once. The sequenced sample was PBMCs. This receptor was identified in a woman aged 55-70 years with lung cancer.

For the CDR3, the DNA is TGTGCCAGCAGTTACTCGTTTCAAGGACCTAGCAATCAGCCCCAGCATTTT. Encoded protein: CASSYSFQGPSNQPQHF. The rearrangement links TRBV6-2 or TRBV6-3 to TRBJ1-5, with D uncertain. The V gene lost 0 bases and the J gene lost 0 bases, with 12 bases spanning the gap. Germline lookup yields CDR1 MNHEY and CDR2 SVGEGT. The CDR3 extends over 17 amino acids.